This T cell receptor beta chain derives from a study of blood T cell repertoires in COVID-19. For the study at large: Samples of COVID-19 (acute and convalescent) were obtained from the United States, Italy and Spain. T cells, B-cell-depleted T cells, or PBMCs provided the cDNA or gDNA that served as material.

This clone occurred once. Original processing methods: Reference gene primer amplification gave estimated nucleated cell counts. TCRdb keeps only in-frame clones here, not all; method: immunoSEQ multiplex PCR. Clonal size and the V and J genes are those of that table, whereas D and trimming came from the DNA. Here the sample spans just over 150,000 clones, under 90% being singletons. The V end was cut by 4 bases, the J end by 1 base, with 14 bases between. This CDR3 is 15 amino acids long. Germline V gives CDR1 SGHNT, CDR2 YYREEE (reference sequence). The sequence came from a man aged 60 to 69 with acute or convalescent COVID-19. The source material was peripheral blood. The V call is TRBV5-4, the J call TRBJ1-1; D uncertain. Written as DNA, the CDR3 is TGTGCCAGCAGCACGATGTCAGGTTCGAACACTGAAGCTTTCTTT. Translation gives CASSTMSGSNTEAFF.